Following are 4 T cell receptor beta chains from one sample sequenced in a study of T cells in localized non-small cell lung cancer. Clones were sequenced by immunoSEQ multiplex PCR, and TCRdb holds only the in-frame ones, with some missing. The sample lists about 2,300 clones, about a quarter seen once, with 10% to 15% in the top ten. The starting material was lung tumor tissue, obtained before any cancer treatment. The receptors shown here come from a woman aged 35 to 75 with stage II squamous cell lung carcinoma.

This clone qualifies as large. The chain is built from TRBV28 and TRBJ1-2; D is unresolved. In germline, CDR1 is MDHEN, CDR2 SYDVKM. The CDR3 is 12 residues long. V was trimmed by 7 bases and J by 8 bases, leaving 14 bases between them. CDR3 in amino acids: CASNTGMEGYTF. The CDR3 nucleotides read TGTGCCAGCAATACCGGGATGGAGGGCTACACCTTC.

This clone was observed a handful of times. V is TRBV12-5 and J is TRBJ2-2; D not resolved. This CDR3 is built from 13 residues. The germline CDR1 and CDR2 sequences are LGHNT and FRNRAP. CDR3 residues: CASTAGPGGELFF. As DNA, the CDR3 is TGTGCCAGCACCGCAGGTCCGGGCGGGGAGCTGTTTTTT.

The rearrangement joins TRBV6-8 to TRBJ2-7; 8 nucleotides align to TRBD1. J gave up 6 bases and V 4 bases, and 8 bases lay outside the gene matches. The CDR3 has 14 residues. From germline, CDR1 is MNHGY and CDR2 SAAAGT. The CDR3 sequence is CASSSPRTGSEQYF. In DNA form, the CDR3 reads TGTGCCAGCAGTTCTCCGAGGACAGGGTCCGAGCAGTACTTC.

This clone was counted between two and nine times. This chain connects TRBV6-8 to TRBJ1-1; D perhaps matches TRBD1 (5 bases). Germline V gene lookup returns CDR1 MNHGY and CDR2 SAAAGT. The CDR3 loop spans 15 amino acids. Trimming took off 2 bases at V and 1 base at J, with 11 bases between the two ends. CDR3 protein: CASSYPQVRNTEAFF. In DNA form, the CDR3 reads TGTGCCAGCAGTTACCCACAGGTCCGGAACACTGAAGCTTTCTTT.